This T cell receptor (beta chain) was sequenced for a study of shared clonotypes between healthy human individuals. As for the study in general: A couple of female and three male donors aged 18 to 49 were enrolled.

Whole-study findings and limits: An expected dependence of interdonor clonotype sharing on sequencing depth was noted.

The repertoire was sequenced with immunoSEQ multiplex PCR; TCRdb's copy has only in-frame clones and lacks some. The sample yields 2.3 million or so clones, just over 90% seen once. Details on this clone: Its antigen remains unidentified.

CDR3 size: 13 residues. Germline V gene sequence: CDR1 MNHNS, CDR2 SASEGT. V trimming: 2 bases; J trimming: 5 bases; junction bases outside the gene matches: 3. The clonotype originates from a man aged 18 to 30 in good health. Some clones in this sample may be carry-over from other donors' samples. The chain uses TRBV6-1 and TRBJ2-7, with 7 positions matching TRBD1. The sample taken for sequencing was naive CD4+ T cells from PBMCs. Subset of the sample: CD45RA+ positively selected. The CDR3 bases are TGTGCCAGCAGTGAAACAGGGGTCCACGAGCAGTACTTC. This encodes CASSETGVHEQYF.